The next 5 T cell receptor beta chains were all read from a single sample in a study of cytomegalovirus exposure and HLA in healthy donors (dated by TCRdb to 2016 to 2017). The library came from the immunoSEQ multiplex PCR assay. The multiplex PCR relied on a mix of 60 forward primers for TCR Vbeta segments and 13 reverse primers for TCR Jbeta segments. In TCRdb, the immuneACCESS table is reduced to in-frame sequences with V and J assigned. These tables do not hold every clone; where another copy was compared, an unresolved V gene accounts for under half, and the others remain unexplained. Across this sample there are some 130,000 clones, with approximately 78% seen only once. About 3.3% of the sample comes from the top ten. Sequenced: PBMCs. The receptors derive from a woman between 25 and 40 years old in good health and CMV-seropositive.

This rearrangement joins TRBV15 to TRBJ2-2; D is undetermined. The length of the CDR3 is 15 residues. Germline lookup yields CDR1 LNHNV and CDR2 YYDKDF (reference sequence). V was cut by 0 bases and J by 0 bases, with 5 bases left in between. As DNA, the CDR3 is TGTGCCACCAGCAGAGATAGAACGAACACCGGGGAGCTGTTTTTT. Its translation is CATSRDRTNTGELFF.

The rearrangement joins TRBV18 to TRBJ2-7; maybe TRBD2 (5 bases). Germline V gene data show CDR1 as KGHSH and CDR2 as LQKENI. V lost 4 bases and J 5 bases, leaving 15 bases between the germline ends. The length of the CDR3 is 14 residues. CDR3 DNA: TGTGCCAGCTCACGACTCACCTCGGGGAACGAGCAGTACTTC. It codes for CASSRLTSGNEQYF. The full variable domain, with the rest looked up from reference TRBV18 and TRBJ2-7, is NAGVMQNPRHLVRRRGQEARLRCSPMKGHSHVYWYRQLPEEGLKFMVYLQKENIIDESGMPKERFSAEFPKEGPSILRIQQVVRGDSAAYFCASSRLTSGNEQYFGPGTRLTVT.

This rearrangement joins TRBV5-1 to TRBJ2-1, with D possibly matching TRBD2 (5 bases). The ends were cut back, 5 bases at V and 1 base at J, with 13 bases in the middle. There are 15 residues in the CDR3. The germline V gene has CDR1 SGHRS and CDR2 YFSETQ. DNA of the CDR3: TGCGCCAGCAGATACCGTGAGGGATCCTACAATGAGCAGTTCTTC. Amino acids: CASRYREGSYNEQFF.

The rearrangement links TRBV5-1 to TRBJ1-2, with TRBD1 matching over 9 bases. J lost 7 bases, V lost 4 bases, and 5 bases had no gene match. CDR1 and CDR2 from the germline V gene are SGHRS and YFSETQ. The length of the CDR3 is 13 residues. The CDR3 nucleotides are TGCGCCAGCAGCCCCAGGACAGGGGTTGGCTACACCTTC. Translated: CASSPRTGVGYTF.

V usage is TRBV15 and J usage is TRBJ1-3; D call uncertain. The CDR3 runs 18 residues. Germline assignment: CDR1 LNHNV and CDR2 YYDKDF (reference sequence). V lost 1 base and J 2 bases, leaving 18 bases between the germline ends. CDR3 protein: CATSRGAWEGITGNTIYF. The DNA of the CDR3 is TGTGCCACCAGCAGAGGGGCTTGGGAGGGTATAACTGGAAACACCATATATTTT. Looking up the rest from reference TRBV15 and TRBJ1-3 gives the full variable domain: DAMVIQNPRYQVTQFGKPVTLSCSQTLNHNVMYWYQQKSSQAPKLLFHYYDKDFNNEADTPDNFQSRRPNTSFCFLDIRSPGLGDTAMYLCATSRGAWEGITGNTIYFGEGSWLTVV.